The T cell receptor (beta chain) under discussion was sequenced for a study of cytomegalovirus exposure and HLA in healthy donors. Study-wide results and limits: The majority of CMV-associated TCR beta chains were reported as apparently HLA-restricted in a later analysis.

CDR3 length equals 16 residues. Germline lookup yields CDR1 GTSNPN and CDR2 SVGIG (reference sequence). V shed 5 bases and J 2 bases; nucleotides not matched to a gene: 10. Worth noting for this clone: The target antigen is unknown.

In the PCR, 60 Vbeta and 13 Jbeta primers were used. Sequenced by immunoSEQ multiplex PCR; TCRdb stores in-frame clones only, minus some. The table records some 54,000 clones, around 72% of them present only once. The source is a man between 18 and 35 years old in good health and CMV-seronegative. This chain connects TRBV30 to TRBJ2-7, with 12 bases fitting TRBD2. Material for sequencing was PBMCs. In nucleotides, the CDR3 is TGTGCCTGGGCCTCTCGGACTAGCGGGAATACCTACGAGCAGTACTTC. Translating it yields CAWASRTSGNTYEQYF.